Following are 17 T cell receptor beta chains from one sample sequenced in a study of blood T cell repertoires in COVID-19. TCRdb's copy holds only in-frame clones and misses some; the assay was immunoSEQ multiplex PCR. Of some 30,000 clones in the sample, about 90% are singletons; the top ten hold under 2%. The specimen was peripheral blood. Receptor source: a man aged 55 to 70 with active COVID-19.

The CDR3 loop is CASSKAGTQLYEQYF. The CDR3 coding sequence is TGTGCCAGCAGCAAAGCGGGGACACAACTCTACGAGCAGTACTTC. This chain uses TRBV21-1 with TRBJ2-7; TRBD1 is the table's D call, not checked against the DNA. TRBV21-1 is annotated as a pseudogene. The CDR3 consists of 15 residues.

This chain uses TRBV3-1 (or the pseudogene TRBV3-2) with TRBJ2-7; TRBD2 might be the D (6 bases). The ends were cut back, 6 bases at V and 7 bases at J, with 16 bases in the middle. Germline loops: CDR1 LGHDT, CDR2 YNNKEL (reference sequence). The CDR3 is 13 residues long. The CDR3 DNA sequence: TGTGCCAGCAGTCGGACGGCCGGAGGGGAGCAGTACTTC. This encodes CASSRTAGGEQYF.

The J gene is TRBJ2-3, the V gene TRBV27; TRBD2 might be the D (5 bases). V dropped 3 bases and J dropped 3 bases, with 10 bases sitting between them. The CDR3 consists of 14 residues. Germline CDR1 reads MNHEY; CDR2 reads SMNVEV (reference sequence). The CDR3 sequence: CASSFFRGTDTQYF. Here the CDR3 DNA reads TGTGCCAGCAGTTTTTTCCGGGGAACAGATACGCAGTATTTT.

V is TRBV7-8 and J is TRBJ1-1; D perhaps matches TRBD1 (5 bases). CDR3 length equals 13 residues. V dropped 5 bases and J dropped 4 bases, with 11 bases sitting between them. Germline CDR1 is SGHVS and CDR2 is FQNEAQ. This CDR3 reads CASSHGGGTEAFF. DNA for the CDR3: TGTGCCAGCAGCCACGGGGGTGGCACTGAAGCTTTCTTT.

V and J are TRBV7-2 and TRBJ1-2, with 9 bases aligning to TRBD1. The V gene end was trimmed by 5 bases and the J gene end by 3 bases; junction bases not matched to a gene: 7. CDR3 length equals 15 residues. CDR1 is SGHTA and CDR2 is FQGNSA in the germline V gene. The CDR3 protein is CASSLRQGVHYGYTF. DNA for the CDR3: TGTGCCAGCAGCCTAAGACAGGGGGTTCACTATGGCTACACCTTC.

The rearrangement links TRBV4-3 to TRBJ1-2, with 8 bases fitting TRBD1. Germline CDR1 and CDR2: LGHNA and YSLEER. The ends lost 3 bases at V and 4 bases at J; junction bases unmatched: 10. This CDR3 region has 16 residues. The chain's CDR3 is CASSQAGQGSGYGYTF. Written as DNA, the CDR3 is TGCGCCAGCAGCCAGGCTGGACAGGGTTCGGGCTATGGCTACACCTTC.

The chain uses TRBV7-2 and TRBJ1-3, with D maybe TRBD1 (5 bases). V lost 6 bases, J lost 4 bases, and 7 bases lay in between. The CDR3 spans 12 residues. Germline V gene sequence: CDR1 SGHTA, CDR2 FQGNSA. CDR3 amino acids: CASRRGGNTIYF. CDR3 nucleotide sequence: TGTGCCAGCAGGCGGGGGGGAAACACCATATATTTT. The full variable domain, with the rest looked up from reference TRBV7-2 and TRBJ1-3, is GAGVSQSPSNKVTEKGKDVELRCDPISGHTALYWYRQSLGQGLEFLIYFQGNSAPDKSGLPSDRFSAERTGGSVSTLTIQRTQQEDSAVYLCASRRGGNTIYFGEGSWLTVV.

This clone was recorded a few times. The chain combines TRBV7-9 with TRBJ2-4, with D perhaps matching TRBD1 (6 bases). In germline, CDR1 is SEHNR, CDR2 FQNEAQ (reference sequence). V was cut by 5 bases and J by 0 bases, with 17 bases left in between. This CDR3 spans 17 amino acids. The CDR3 protein is CASSPDSYSQAKNIQYF. DNA of the CDR3: TGTGCCAGCAGCCCGGACAGCTACTCCCAAGCCAAAAACATTCAGTACTTC.

V usage is TRBV10-3 and J usage is TRBJ1-2; TRBD1 agrees at 8 bases. The germline gives CDR1 ENHRY, CDR2 SYGVKD. CDR3 size: 12 residues. With V trimmed by 8 bases and J by 5 bases, 4 bases remained unmatched. CDR3: CAIQGALYGYTF. In DNA, the CDR3 is TGTGCCATCCAGGGGGCACTATATGGCTACACCTTC.

This clone was counted between two and nine times. The sample contains more than one DNA sequence encoding this CDR3. The V call is TRBV6-5, the J call TRBJ1-5, with TRBD1 matching 9 bases. The CDR3 runs to 14 residues. Germline CDR1 MNHEY, CDR2 SVGAGI. The junction had 5 bases not matched to a gene; V was cut back by 6 bases and J by 5 bases. CDR3 region: CASRRQGGDQPQHF. DNA for the CDR3: TGTGCCAGCAGACGACAGGGGGGTGATCAGCCCCAGCATTTT.

The CDR3 loop is CASSALSGGAEFNEQFF. Here the CDR3 DNA reads TGTGCCAGCAGCGCTCTTAGCGGGGGGGCCGAATTCAATGAGCAGTTCTTC. This chain connects TRBV2 to TRBJ2-1; 11 bases line up with TRBD2. Trimming took 6 bases from V and 6 from J; bases not matched to a gene: 13. Germline assignment: CDR1 SNHLY and CDR2 FYNNEI. The CDR3 length is 17 residues.

V gene TRBV30 combines with J gene TRBJ2-7; D perhaps matches TRBD1 (6 bases). V shed 3 bases and J shed 5 bases, with 14 bases lying between them. The CDR3 extends over 13 amino acids. CDR1 and CDR2 (germline): GTSNPN, SVGIG (reference sequence). CDR3 in amino acids: CAWRWQGLDEQYF. CDR3 bases: TGTGCCTGGAGATGGCAGGGGCTCGACGAGCAGTACTTC.

V is TRBV28 and J is TRBJ2-7; TRBD1 aligns across 8 bases. Germline-derived CDR1 and CDR2 are MDHEN and SYDVKM. Trimming at V came to 6 bases and at J to 0 bases, leaving 7 bases not matched to a gene. The CDR3 contains 15 residues. The CDR3 sequence is CASSPTGASSYEQYF. The DNA for the CDR3 is TGTGCCAGCAGCCCGACAGGGGCGAGCTCCTACGAGCAGTACTTC.

A few counts support this clone. J is TRBJ1-4 and V is TRBV7-8; 7 bases are shared with TRBD1. CDR1 is SGHVS, CDR2 FQNEAQ, per germline. The CDR3 loop spans 15 amino acids. Losses at the gene ends were 0 bases for V and 7 bases for J; bases not matched to a gene: 5. CDR3 DNA: TGTGCCAGCAGCTTAGCGGAGGGGGCGCGTGAAAAACTGTTTTTT. This gives the protein CASSLAEGAREKLFF.

The chain combines TRBV18 with TRBJ1-3; tentatively, D is TRBD1 (6 bases). The CDR3 loop spans 15 amino acids. Germline loops: CDR1 KGHSH, CDR2 LQKENI. Trimming took off 3 bases at V and 0 bases at J, with 9 bases between the two ends. Written as DNA, the CDR3 is TGTGCCAGCTCACCCGGGACAATCTCTGGAAACACCATATATTTT. This translates into CASSPGTISGNTIYF.

Sample share makes this clone medium-sized (0.01 to 0.1%). This chain connects TRBV5-6 to TRBJ1-2; TRBD1 might be the D (5 bases). Germline CDR1 is SGHDT and CDR2 is YYEEEE. This CDR3 is built from 13 residues. V was clipped by 3 bases and J by 4 bases, with 10 bases between them. As DNA, the CDR3 is TGTGCCAGCAGCTCTGTACAGGCCTATGGCTACACCTTC. As protein: CASSSVQAYGYTF.

The V and J genes are TRBV28 and TRBJ1-5; 11 nucleotides match TRBD1. The CDR3 has 16 residues. Germline V lookup: CDR1 MDHEN, CDR2 SYDVKM. The J segment lost 9 bases and the V segment lost 6 bases, leaving 13 bases of the junction unmatched. CDR3 loop: CASSLAGTGGEGPQHF. CDR3 nucleotides: TGTGCCAGCAGCCTGGCCGGGACAGGGGGAGAGGGGCCCCAGCATTTT.